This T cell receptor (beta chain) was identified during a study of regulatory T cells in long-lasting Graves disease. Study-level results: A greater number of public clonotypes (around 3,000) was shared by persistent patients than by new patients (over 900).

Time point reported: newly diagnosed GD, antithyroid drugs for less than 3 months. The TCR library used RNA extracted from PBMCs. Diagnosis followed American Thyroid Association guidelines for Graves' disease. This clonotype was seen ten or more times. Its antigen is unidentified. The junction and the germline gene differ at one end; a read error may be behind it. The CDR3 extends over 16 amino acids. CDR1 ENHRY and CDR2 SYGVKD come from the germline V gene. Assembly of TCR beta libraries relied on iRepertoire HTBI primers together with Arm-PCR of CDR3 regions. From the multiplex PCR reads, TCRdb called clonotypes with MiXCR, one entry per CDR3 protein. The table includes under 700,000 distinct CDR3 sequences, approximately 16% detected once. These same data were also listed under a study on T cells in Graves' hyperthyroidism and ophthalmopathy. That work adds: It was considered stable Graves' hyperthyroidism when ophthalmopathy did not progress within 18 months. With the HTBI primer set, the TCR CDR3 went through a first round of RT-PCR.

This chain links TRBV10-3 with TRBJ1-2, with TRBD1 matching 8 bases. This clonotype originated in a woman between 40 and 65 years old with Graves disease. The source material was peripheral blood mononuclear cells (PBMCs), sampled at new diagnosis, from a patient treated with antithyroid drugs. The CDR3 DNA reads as TGTGCCATCAGTGTAAGGGGGACAGGCCCTAATTATGGCTACACCTTC. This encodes CAISVRGTGPNYGYTF.